This T cell receptor beta chain was captured by sequencing in a study of shared clonotypes between healthy human individuals. Authors' data handling: Filtering differed, since immunoSEQ gave only junction sequences and no quality scores. This table comes from immunoSEQ multiplex PCR, and its TCRdb copy is limited to in-frame clones, with some not included. From that table come the V and J calls and clone size; the DNA was used to work out D and trimming. The profile shows 2 million to 2.5 million clones, just over 90% of them singletons. V was pared by 5 bases and J by 2 bases, with 15 bases between. The CDR3 extends over 15 amino acids. CDR1 and CDR2 from the germline V gene are LNHDA and SQIVND (reference sequence). The donor cohort consisted entirely of Caucasian adults residing in Nashville, Tennessee.

This sequence was found in a young man in good health. Some clones in this sample may be carry-over from other donors' samples. Input material: naive CD4+ T cells from PBMCs. Sample subset: CD45RA+ positively selected. This chain joins TRBV19 and TRBJ1-1; a possible D gene is TRBD1 (5 bases). CDR3 residues: CASSAYGGLNTEAFF. The CDR3 DNA sequence: TGTGCCAGTAGTGCTTACGGGGGACTCAACACTGAAGCTTTCTTT. Drawing the rest from reference TRBV19 and TRBJ1-1, the complete variable domain is DGGITQSPKYLFRKEGQNVTLSCEQNLNHDAMYWYRQDPGQGLRLIYYSQIVNDFQKGDIAEGYSVSREKKESFPLTVTSAQKNPTAFYLCASSAYGGLNTEAFFGQGTRLTVV.